The present TCR beta chain was sequenced within a study of T cells after yellow fever vaccination. Using its own MiXCR run on the 5' RACE reads, TCRdb lists one record per CDR3 protein. The sample consists of approximately 160,000 distinct CDR3 sequences, around 8.5% of them appearing once. This clonotype was detected a few times. This CDR3 has 15 amino acids. V lost 3 bases, J lost 7 bases, and 12 bases stayed unmatched. The germline V gene has CDR1 DFQATT and CDR2 SNEGSKA (reference sequence). The chain carries TRBV20-1 and TRBJ2-5; 9 nucleotides line up with TRBD2. Sequenced material: CD8+ T cells sorted from PBMCs, taken 45 days after the yellow fever booster vaccination. The TCR sequence derives from a man between 18 and 35 years old who received the YFV17D yellow fever vaccine. CDR3 DNA: TGCAGTGCTAGGGACCGGACTAGCGCTTTGGGGACCCAGTACTTC. Encoded protein: CSARDRTSALGTQYF.